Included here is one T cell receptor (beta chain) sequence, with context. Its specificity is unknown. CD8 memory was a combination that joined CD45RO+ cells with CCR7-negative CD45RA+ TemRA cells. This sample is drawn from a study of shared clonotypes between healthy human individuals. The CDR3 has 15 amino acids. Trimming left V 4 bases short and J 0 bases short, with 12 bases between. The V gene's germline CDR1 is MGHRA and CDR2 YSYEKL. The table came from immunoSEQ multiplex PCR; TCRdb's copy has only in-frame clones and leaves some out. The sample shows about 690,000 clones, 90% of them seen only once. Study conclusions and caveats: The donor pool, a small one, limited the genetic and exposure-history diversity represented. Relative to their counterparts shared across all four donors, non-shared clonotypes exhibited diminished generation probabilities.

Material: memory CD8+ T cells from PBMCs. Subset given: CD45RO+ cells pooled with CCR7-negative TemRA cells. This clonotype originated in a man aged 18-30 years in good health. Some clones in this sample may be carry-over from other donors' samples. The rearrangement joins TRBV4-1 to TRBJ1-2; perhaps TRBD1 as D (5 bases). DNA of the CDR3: TGCGCCAGCAGCCCGAAAAGACAGACTAACTATGGCTACACCTTC. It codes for CASSPKRQTNYGYTF.